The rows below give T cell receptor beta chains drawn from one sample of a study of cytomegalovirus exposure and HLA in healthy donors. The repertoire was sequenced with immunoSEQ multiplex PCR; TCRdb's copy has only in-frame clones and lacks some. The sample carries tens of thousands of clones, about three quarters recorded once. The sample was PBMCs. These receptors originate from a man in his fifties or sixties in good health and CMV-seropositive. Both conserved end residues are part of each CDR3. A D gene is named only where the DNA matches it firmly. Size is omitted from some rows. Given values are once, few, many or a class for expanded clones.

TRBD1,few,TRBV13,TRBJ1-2,TGTGCCAGCAGCACCCGACAGGGCACTAACTATGGCTACACCTTC,CASSTRQGTNYGYTF
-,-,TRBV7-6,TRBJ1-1,TGTGCCAGCAGCCGCCTCACAACTGAAGCTTTCTTT,CASSRLTTEAFF
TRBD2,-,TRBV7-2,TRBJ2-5,TGTGCCAGCACCCCCGTTGCTAGCGGGAGAAAAGAGACCCAGTACTTC,CASTPVASGRKETQYF
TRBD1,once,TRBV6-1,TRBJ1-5,TGTGCCAGCAGGACCGTGACAGGGCCTCAGCCCCAGCATTTT,CASRTVTGPQPQHF
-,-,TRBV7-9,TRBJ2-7,TGTGCCAGCAGCCCCCAGGCTACCCTGTCCCCCTACGAGCAGTACTTC,CASSPQATLSPYEQYF
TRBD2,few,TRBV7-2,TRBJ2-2,TGTGCCAGCAGGGCATCTAGCGGCTACACCGGGGAGCTGTTTTTT,CASRASSGYTGELFF
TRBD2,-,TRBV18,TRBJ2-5,TGTGCCAGCTCGGCAGCGGGATTGGAGACCCAGTACTTC,CASSAAGLETQYF
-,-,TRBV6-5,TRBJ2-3,TGTGCCAGCAGATTAGCGGTCGACACAGATACGCAGTATTTT,CASRLAVDTDTQYF
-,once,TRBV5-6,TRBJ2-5,TGTGCCAGCAGCTTGGATCTGGGGCAGGGACTAGAGACCCAGTACTTC,CASSLDLGQGLETQYF
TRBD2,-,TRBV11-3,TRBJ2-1,TGTGCCAGCAGCTTTCGGACTAGCGGGAGCAATGAGCAGTTCTTC,CASSFRTSGSNEQFF
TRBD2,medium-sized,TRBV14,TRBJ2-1,TGTGCCAGCAGCCAACCAACTAGCGGGAGAACCAATGAGCAGTTCTTC,CASSQPTSGRTNEQFF
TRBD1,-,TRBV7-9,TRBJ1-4,TGTGCCAGCAGCTTAGGACAGGGGTCTAATGAAAAACTGTTTTTT,CASSLGQGSNEKLFF
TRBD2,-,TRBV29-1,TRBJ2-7,TGCAGCGTTGGGACTAGCGGGAGTCTAAACGAGCAGTACTTC,CSVGTSGSLNEQYF
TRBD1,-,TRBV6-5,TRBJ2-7,TGTGCCAGCAGTTGGACCGGGACAGGGGTTCGCGAGCAGTACTTC,CASSWTGTGVREQYF
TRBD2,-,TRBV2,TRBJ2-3,TGTGCCAGCAGCGCACAAGCCAGGACTAGCGTCACTAGCACAGATACGCAGTATTTT,CASSAQARTSVTSTDTQYF
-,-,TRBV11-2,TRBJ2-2,TGTGCCAGCAGATCTGGAGATCCCACCGGGGAGCTGTTTTTT,CASRSGDPTGELFF
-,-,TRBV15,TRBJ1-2,TGTGCCACCAGCAGTTTGACAGAGACTAACTATGGCTACACCTTC,CATSSLTETNYGYTF
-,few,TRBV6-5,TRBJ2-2,TGTGCCAGCAAGGAGCCCGGGGAGCTGTTTTTT,CASKEPGELFF
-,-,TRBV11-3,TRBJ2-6,TGTGCCAGCAGCCCGACAGCTAGTGGGGCCAACGGCCTGACTTTC,CASSPTASGANGLTF
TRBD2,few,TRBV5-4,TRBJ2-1,TGTGCCAGCAGCTTGGGGACTAGCGGGAGGAGTCACTATGAGCAGTTCTTC,CASSLGTSGRSHYEQFF
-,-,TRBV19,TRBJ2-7,TGTGCCAGTAGTATACCCAAAAACAGGGCCTTCGGGACCTACGAGCAGTACTTC,CASSIPKNRAFGTYEQYF
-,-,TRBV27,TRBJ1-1,TGTGCCAGCAGTACCATGGCGGGGCTGAACACTGAAGCTTTCTTT,CASSTMAGLNTEAFF
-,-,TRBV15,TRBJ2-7,TGTGCCACCAGCAGAGATTACCAGAGCCGGGGTCGCGAGCAGTACTTC,CATSRDYQSRGREQYF
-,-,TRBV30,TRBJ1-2,TGTGCTTGGATTCGCGCGAGGGTTAACTATGGCTACACCTTC,CAWIRARVNYGYTF
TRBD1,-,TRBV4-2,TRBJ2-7,TGTGCCAGCAGCCTTCGTCCAGGGGGCGAATCCTACGAGCAGTACTTC,CASSLRPGGESYEQYF
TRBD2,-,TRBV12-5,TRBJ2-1,TGTGCTAGTGGTTCCAATCCCACTAGCGGTTCCTACAATGAGCAGTTCTTC,CASGSNPTSGSYNEQFF
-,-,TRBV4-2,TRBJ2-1,TGTGCCAGCAGCCAAGAGGGGGGGGCCGCGGGAGTCGATGAGCAGTTCTTC,CASSQEGGAAGVDEQFF
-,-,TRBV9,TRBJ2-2,TGTGCCAGCAGCGTAGATGGGGGGCTAGCGGTGAACACCGGGGAGCTGTTTTTT,CASSVDGGLAVNTGELFF
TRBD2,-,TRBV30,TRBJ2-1,TGTGCCTGGAGAGATAAATCTAGCGGGAAGGCCTATGAGCAGTTCTTC,CAWRDKSSGKAYEQFF